This T cell receptor beta chain was sequenced in a study of cytomegalovirus exposure and HLA in healthy donors. Across the whole study: Tens of millions of unique TCR sequences came from HLA-typed donors in an early release. Study findings and constraints: Some public TCRs appeared in many individuals, while most sequences were rare. Some V segments (TRBV6-2 and TRBV6-3 among them) were excluded as indistinguishable.

With 3 bases clipped from V and 9 bases from J, the junction kept 13 bases outside the gene matches. Germline loops: CDR1 KGHSH, CDR2 LQKENI. There are 16 residues in the CDR3. 60 Vbeta and 13 Jbeta primers were used in PCR. The assay was immunoSEQ multiplex PCR, and TCRdb's table has in-frame clones only and misses some. The sample has hundreds of thousands of clones, around 89% seen once. On this clone itself: Its antigen is still unknown.

V is TRBV18 and J is TRBJ2-1; 8 bases match TRBD2. This clonotype was sampled from a young woman in good health and CMV-seronegative. The sample taken for sequencing was PBMCs. This CDR3 reads CASSPPGRGGIGEQFF. DNA of the CDR3: TGTGCCAGCTCACCGCCAGGTCGGGGGGGCATTGGTGAGCAGTTCTTC.